This TCR beta chain comes out of a study of T-cell reconstitution after alpha-beta-depleted transplantation in children. Germline CDR1 reads SEHNR; CDR2 reads FQNEAQ (reference sequence). V was clipped by 5 bases and J by 2 bases; unmatched bases: 5. CDR3 length: 16 residues. The sample holds many counts of this clonotype. Preparation of the TCRbeta library was carried out with unique molecular identifiers. TCRdb used MiXCR to reprocess the PCR reads, holding one entry per CDR3 protein. This sample has about 460,000 distinct CDR3 sequences, with roughly a tenth found just once. This specimen was PBMCs, taken before TCRalphabeta/CD19-depleted stem cell transplant. The chain employs TRBV7-9 and TRBJ2-3; 12 bases map to TRBD2. This receptor was obtained from a child aged 2 to 15 with inherited bone marrow failure, due to receive a stem cell transplant. This CDR3 reads CASSQGLAGFTDTQYF. The CDR3 DNA follows: TGTGCCAGCAGCCAAGGACTAGCGGGATTCACAGATACGCAGTATTTT.